This entry lists 30 T cell receptor beta chains sequenced from one sample in a study of control samples from healthy donors and cancer patients. Repertoires were generated with immunoSEQ multiplex PCR, while TCRdb's copy carries only in-frame clones and drops some. The table includes about 140,000 clones, roughly nine tenths detected once. The specimen sequenced was blood. These TCRs come from a woman between 25 and 40 years old in good health.

The chain links TRBV29-1 to TRBJ1-2, with 11 bases aligning to TRBD1. The CDR3 loop spans 14 amino acids. CDR1 SQVTM and CDR2 ANQGSEA come from the germline V gene. V lost 5 bases, J lost 4 bases, and 6 bases stayed unmatched. CDR3 region: CSVLRTGGIYGYTF. CDR3 DNA: TGCAGCGTTCTCCGGACAGGGGGCATCTATGGCTACACCTTC.

V is TRBV9 and J is TRBJ1-3; 7 nucleotides line up with TRBD1. After removal of 3 bases from V and 0 bases from J, the junction contained 9 bases not matched to a gene. The CDR3 consists of 17 residues. Germline CDR1 SGDLS, CDR2 YYNGEE. For the CDR3, the DNA is TGTGCCAGCAGCGGGGGGGGACAGAGACGCTCTGGAAACACCATATATTTT. It is translated as CASSGGGQRRSGNTIYF.

This clone appeared a few times. The rearrangement uses TRBV27 and TRBJ1-1, with a weak D call TRBD1 (6 bases). Deletions cut 7 bases from V and 0 bases from J, with 12 bases between. The CDR3 length is 14 residues. Germline-derived CDR1 and CDR2 are MNHEY and SMNVEV (reference sequence). The CDR3 is CASTHRDMNTEAFF. CDR3 DNA: TGTGCCAGCACCCACAGGGATATGAACACTGAAGCTTTCTTT.

The V call is TRBV9, the J call TRBJ2-3; possibly TRBD1 for D (6 bases). The V end was cut by 4 bases, the J end by 2 bases, with 17 bases between. CDR3 length: 16 amino acids. Germline CDR1 is SGDLS and CDR2 is YYNGEE. CDR3 sequence (DNA): TGTGCCAGCAGCCCCATGGGGGCGGGCTTCACAGATACGCAGTATTTT. Translated: CASSPMGAGFTDTQYF. Looking up the rest from reference TRBV9 and TRBJ2-3 gives the full variable domain: DSGVTQTPKHLITATGQRVTLRCSPRSGDLSVYWYQQSLDQGLQFLIQYYNGEERAKGNILERFSAQQFPDLHSELNLSSLELGDSALYFCASSPMGAGFTDTQYFGPGTRLTVL.

This chain joins TRBV13 and TRBJ2-2, with a weak D call TRBD2 (6 bases). The CDR3 is 14 residues long. V was trimmed by 4 bases and J by 0 bases, leaving 6 bases between them. CDR1 and CDR2 from the germline V gene are PRHDT and FYEKMQ (reference sequence). The CDR3: CASSWGANTGELFF. The CDR3 coding sequence is TGTGCCAGCAGCTGGGGGGCGAACACCGGGGAGCTGTTTTTT. Combining the CDR3 with reference TRBV13 and TRBJ2-2 gives the whole variable domain AAGVIQSPRHLIKEKRETATLKCYPIPRHDTVYWYQQGPGQDPQFLISFYEKMQSDKGSIPDRFSAQQFSDYHSELNMSSLELGDSALYFCASSWGANTGELFFGEGSRLTVL.

The chain recombines TRBV19 with TRBJ1-2; D is uncertain. The V end lost 6 bases, the J end lost 8 bases, and 10 bases lay between the germline ends. The CDR3 sequence is 11 residues long. The germline CDR1 and CDR2 sequences are LNHDA and SQIVND (reference sequence). For the CDR3, the DNA is TGTGCCAGTAGGGGAGACGGCGGCTACACCTTC. Protein: CASRGDGGYTF. Full variable domain (rest looked up from reference TRBV19 and TRBJ1-2): DGGITQSPKYLFRKEGQNVTLSCEQNLNHDAMYWYRQDPGQGLRLIYYSQIVNDFQKGDIAEGYSVSREKKESFPLTVTSAQKNPTAFYLCASRGDGGYTFGSGTRLTVV.

This rearrangement joins TRBV7-3 to TRBJ1-3; D is undetermined. From germline, CDR1 is SGHTA and CDR2 FQGTGA. V lost 1 base and J 0 bases, leaving 16 bases between the germline ends. CDR3 length equals 18 residues. CDR3 in amino acids: CASSLMANSGDSGNTIYF. The CDR3 DNA sequence: TGTGCCAGCAGCTTAATGGCCAACTCGGGAGACTCTGGAAACACCATATATTTT.

The rearrangement joins TRBV10-3 to TRBJ2-2, with TRBD2 matching 10 bases. J was trimmed by 5 bases and V by 0 bases; bases with no gene match: 6. CDR1 is ENHRY, CDR2 SYGVKD, per germline. The CDR3 is 17 residues long. The CDR3 region has the DNA TGTGCCATCAGTGAGTCGGAAGCGGGAGGGCCGACCGGGGAGCTGTTTTTT. Protein: CAISESEAGGPTGELFF.

The chain has TRBV10-1 and TRBJ2-4; possible D gene TRBD2, 5 bases. The CDR3 is 18 amino acids. Trimming removed 2 bases at V and 0 bases at J, with 17 bases between. Germline CDR1 and CDR2: WNHNN and SYGVQD (reference sequence). The CDR3 region has the DNA TGCGCCAGCAGTGAGAAAAATGAGGTAGCGCTAGCCAAAAACATTCAGTACTTC. This encodes CASSEKNEVALAKNIQYF.

The genes are TRBV19 and TRBJ1-2, with D uncertain. Trimming stripped 6 bases from V and 5 bases from J, with 7 bases between. The germline V gene encodes CDR1 LNHDA and CDR2 SQIVND (reference sequence). This CDR3 has 11 amino acids. The CDR3 DNA is TGTGCCAGTAGCCCGGGGTATGGCTACACCTTC. Encoded protein: CASSPGYGYTF. The whole variable domain, remainder taken from reference TRBV19 and TRBJ1-2, is DGGITQSPKYLFRKEGQNVTLSCEQNLNHDAMYWYRQDPGQGLRLIYYSQIVNDFQKGDIAEGYSVSREKKESFPLTVTSAQKNPTAFYLCASSPGYGYTFGSGTRLTVV.

V gene TRBV30 combines with J gene TRBJ2-7; D possibly corresponds to TRBD2 (6 bases). CDR3 length: 14 amino acids. The germline V and J ends were trimmed by 4 bases and 2 bases, with 15 bases remaining between them. The V gene's germline CDR1 is GTSNPN and CDR2 SVGIG (reference sequence). The CDR3 here is CAWTEGPIAYEQYF. Written as DNA, the CDR3 is TGTGCCTGGACGGAGGGGCCGATCGCCTACGAGCAGTACTTC.

The chain is built from TRBV9 and TRBJ2-2; no definite D call. The CDR3 extends over 16 amino acids. Germline V CDR1 and CDR2: SGDLS, YYNGEE. V lost 0 bases to trimming and J lost 2 bases, with 11 bases between them. CDR3 nucleotide sequence: TGTGCCAGCAGCGTAGAAATCGGCCTAAACACCGGGGAGCTGTTTTTT. Protein: CASSVEIGLNTGELFF.

This chain joins TRBV11-2 and TRBJ2-4, with TRBD1 matching over 7 bases. Germline V gives CDR1 SGHAT, CDR2 FQNNGV. The CDR3 runs 15 residues. The J segment lost 0 bases and the V segment lost 2 bases, leaving 1 base of the junction unmatched. Here the CDR3 reads CASSLTGVAKNIQYF. For the CDR3, the DNA is TGTGCCAGCAGCTTAACAGGGGTAGCCAAAAACATTCAGTACTTC.

The V gene is TRBV5-1, the J gene TRBJ2-7; maybe TRBD1 (5 bases). This CDR3 contains 16 residues. The V end was cut by 2 bases, the J end by 0 bases, with 15 bases between. Per the germline V gene, CDR1 is SGHRS and CDR2 is YFSETQ. CDR3 in amino acids: CASSFQVAGLSYEQYF. The CDR3 coding sequence is TGCGCCAGCAGCTTCCAAGTGGCAGGGCTCTCCTACGAGCAGTACTTC.

The chain combines TRBV9 with TRBJ2-5; TRBD2 aligns across 16 bases. The CDR3 length is 17 residues. Germline V gives CDR1 SGDLS, CDR2 YYNGEE. V lost 2 bases, J lost 4 bases, and 5 bases stayed unmatched. The CDR3: CASSVGLAGGMVETQYF. DNA for the CDR3: TGTGCCAGCAGCGTGGGACTAGCGGGAGGGATGGTAGAGACCCAGTACTTC.

The gene calls are TRBV6-5 and TRBJ2-7, with 9 bases matching TRBD2. Germline assignment: CDR1 MNHEY and CDR2 SVGAGI. The CDR3 extends over 16 amino acids. Trimming removed 2 bases from V and 7 bases from J; junction bases left unmatched: 12. CDR3 DNA sequence: TGTGCCAGCAGTTACCGAGTGGCGAGCGGGAGGAGGGAGCAGTACTTC. Amino acid sequence: CASSYRVASGRREQYF.

This clone appeared once. J is TRBJ2-1 and V is TRBV6-1; either TRBD1 or TRBD2 may supply D (5 bases each). CDR1 MNHNS and CDR2 SASEGT come from the germline V gene. The V end lost 3 bases, the J end lost 9 bases, and 21 bases lay between the germline ends. This CDR3 spans 16 amino acids. In DNA, the CDR3 is TGTGCCAGCAGTGATCCGGTGAGTCCCGGGGCCGGTGAGCAGTTCTTC. This gives the protein CASSDPVSPGAGEQFF.

The chain joins TRBV10-1 to TRBJ1-4, with D maybe TRBD1 (5 bases). The germline gives CDR1 WNHNN, CDR2 SYGVQD (reference sequence). This CDR3 is built from 12 residues. V was trimmed by 8 bases and J by 9 bases, leaving 13 bases between them. The chain's CDR3 is CASRDLDKKLFF. CDR3 nucleotides: TGCGCCAGCCGGGACTTGGATAAAAAACTGTTTTTT.

This chain uses TRBV6-5 with TRBJ1-4; D perhaps matches TRBD1 (5 bases). CDR3 size: 13 residues. Per the germline V gene, CDR1 is MNHEY and CDR2 is SVGAGI. V was clipped by 6 bases and J by 14 bases, with 19 bases between them. This CDR3 is CASSLTPDRQLFF. For the CDR3, the DNA is TGTGCCAGCAGCCTCACCCCCGACAGACAGCTGTTTTTT.

The chain has TRBV28 and TRBJ1-3, with a tentative D call TRBD1 (6 bases). The ends were cut back, 10 bases at V and 4 bases at J, with 17 bases in the middle. CDR1 and CDR2 from the germline V gene are MDHEN and SYDVKM. The CDR3 is 14 residues long. CDR3 in amino acids: CAIQGPGAGNTIYF. The CDR3 bases are TGTGCCATACAGGGCCCCGGAGCGGGAAACACCATATATTTT.

The gene calls are TRBV29-1 and TRBJ2-2; D perhaps matches TRBD2 (6 bases). Germline-derived CDR1 and CDR2 are SQVTM and ANQGSEA. The CDR3 spans 16 residues. V lost 6 bases to trimming and J lost 2 bases, with 19 bases between them. The DNA for the CDR3 is TGCAGCGTCGCTCCCCCTGGGGGGAGAAACACCGGGGAGCTGTTTTTT. Encoded protein: CSVAPPGGRNTGELFF.

This clone came up once. The rearrangement joins TRBV30 to TRBJ2-2, with unresolved D. Germline values: CDR1 GTSNPN, CDR2 SVGIG (reference sequence). The CDR3 totals 12 residues. V was shortened by 2 bases and J by 6 bases, with 7 bases between the two germline ends. The DNA for the CDR3 is TGTGCCTGGAGTAGTCACGCCGGGGAGCTGTTTTTT. Translated: CAWSSHAGELFF.

The chain has TRBV5-1 and TRBJ2-7; the match to TRBD2 covers 11 bases. Per germline, CDR1 SGHRS and CDR2 YFSETQ. This CDR3 has 16 amino acids. With V trimmed by 0 bases and J by 1 base, 3 bases remained unmatched. As DNA, the CDR3 is TGCGCCAGCAGCTTGGGGGGACTAGCGGATTCCTACGAGCAGTACTTC. This gives the protein CASSLGGLADSYEQYF.

This clone appeared once. V usage is TRBV4-1 and J usage is TRBJ2-2; 8 bases align to TRBD1. After removal of 2 bases from V and 4 bases from J, the junction contained 6 bases not matched to a gene. CDR1 is MGHRA and CDR2 is YSYEKL in the germline V gene. The CDR3 sequence is 16 residues long. CDR3 DNA sequence: TGCGCCAGCAGCCAACCCGACAGGGGTGCCACCGGGGAGCTGTTTTTT. Translation gives CASSQPDRGATGELFF.

The V and J genes are TRBV28 and TRBJ2-1; 8 nucleotides match TRBD2. The trim removed 6 bases at V and 9 bases at J, leaving 10 bases unmatched. CDR3 length equals 14 residues. Germline CDR1 reads MDHEN; CDR2 reads SYDVKM. The CDR3 loop is CASRTGGSRGEQFF. Here the CDR3 DNA reads TGTGCCAGCAGGACGGGGGGGAGTAGGGGTGAGCAGTTCTTC. Complete variable domain (other parts from reference TRBV28 and TRBJ2-1): DVKVTQSSRYLVKRTGEKVFLECVQDMDHENMFWYRQDPGLGLRLIYFSYDVKMKEKGDIPEGYSVSREKKERFSLILESASTNQTSMYLCASRTGGSRGEQFFGPGTRLTVL.

V and J are TRBV19 and TRBJ2-1, with TRBD2 matching 9 bases. Germline trimming cut 3 bases from V and 4 bases from J; bases unmatched to any gene: 10. There are 17 residues in the CDR3. In germline, CDR1 is LNHDA, CDR2 SQIVND (reference sequence). CDR3 nucleotide sequence: TGTGCCAGTAGTATGGCTAGCGGGGCCCAACCTTACAATGAGCAGTTCTTC. As protein: CASSMASGAQPYNEQFF.

This rearrangement joins TRBV3-1 (or the pseudogene TRBV3-2) to TRBJ2-3; D is uncertain. This CDR3 comprises 15 residues. The V end lost 4 bases, the J end lost 3 bases, and 14 bases lay between the germline ends. The germline V gene encodes CDR1 LGHDT and CDR2 YNNKEL (reference sequence). CDR3 loop: CASSPEQVGTDTQYF. The CDR3 DNA follows: TGTGCCAGCAGCCCCGAACAAGTGGGAACAGATACGCAGTATTTT.

This chain uses TRBV5-4 with TRBJ1-1; D remains unclear. V was shortened by 0 bases and J by 1 base, with 7 bases between the two germline ends. This CDR3 contains 14 residues. The V gene's germline CDR1 is SGHNT and CDR2 YYREEE (reference sequence). The chain's CDR3 is CASSLVEPNTEAFF. The DNA of the CDR3 is TGTGCCAGCAGCTTGGTTGAGCCGAACACTGAAGCTTTCTTT.

The chain recombines TRBV29-1 with TRBJ2-7; the match to TRBD2 covers 7 bases. Germline V CDR1 and CDR2: SQVTM, ANQGSEA. V lost 3 bases to trimming and J lost 2 bases; unmatched junction nucleotides: 13. The CDR3 is 16 residues long. The CDR3 sequence: CSVDHSTWREPYEQYF. The CDR3 nucleotides read TGCAGCGTTGATCACAGCACGTGGCGGGAGCCCTACGAGCAGTACTTC.

The chain couples TRBV12-3 or TRBV12-4 to TRBJ1-1; D remains ambiguous. The CDR3 loop spans 13 amino acids. The V end lost 3 bases, the J end lost 1 base, and 6 bases lay between the germline ends. CDR3 region: CASSFAQNTEAFF. The CDR3 DNA reads as TGTGCCAGCAGTTTTGCCCAGAACACTGAAGCTTTCTTT.